The rows below give T cell receptor beta chains drawn from one sample of a study of T cells in Graves' hyperthyroidism and ophthalmopathy. TCRdb recomputed calls from the multiplex PCR reads with MiXCR, one row per CDR3 protein. The sample yields around 800,000 distinct CDR3 sequences, roughly 40% seen once. The specimen sequenced was blood. These receptors were collected from a man between 18 and 29 years old with Graves' hyperthyroidism. The CDR3 runs from the conserved cysteine through the conserved F or W. The D gene is left open where the match is weak. The size field is filled for only some rows; it gives once, few, many or a size class.

d_call j_call cdr3_length clone_size v_call cdr3_nt cdr3_aa
NA TRBJ1-2 12 few TRBV5-5 TGTGCCAGCAGCTTATGGGATTTGGGCTACACCTTC CASSLWDLGYTF
NA TRBJ1-1 16 few TRBV5-6 TGTGCCAGCAGCACAAGGGCGGGTCGATTGAACACTGAAGCTTTCTTT CASSTRAGRLNTEAFF
NA TRBJ2-5 15 many TRBV7-9 TGTGCCAGCAGCACAACCAGACAGACCGAAGAGACCCAGTACTTC CASSTTRQTEETQYF
NA TRBJ2-7 14 NA TRBV12-3/TRBV12-4 TGTGCCACCCGGGAGGCAGGGGCCTCTTACGAGCAGTACTTC CATREAGASYEQYF
NA TRBJ1-6 16 many TRBV9 TGTGCCAGCAGCCCAGCGGGGGGGCAGCATAATTCACCCCTCCACTTT CASSPAGGQHNSPLHF
NA TRBJ1-1 14 few TRBV7-2 TGTGCCAGCAGCTTACAGGGCGGGGGTCCTGGGGCTTTCTTT CASSLQGGGPGAFF
TRBD2 TRBJ2-2 16 NA TRBV29-1 TGCAGCGTTGAACTTGCGGGACTAGCGGGGACCGGGGAGCTGTTTTTT CSVELAGLAGTGELFF
NA TRBJ2-2 13 NA TRBV19 TGTGCCAGTAGTACCTCCTCAGGCAGGGAGCTGTTTTTT CASSTSSGRELFF
TRBD1 TRBJ1-4 16 NA TRBV7-2 TGTGCCAGCAGTTTTTATGGGACAGGGGGGCGGGAAAAACTGTTTTTT CASSFYGTGGREKLFF
NA TRBJ1-5 13 many TRBV19 TGTGCCAGTAGTCCCGGGACACATCAGCCCCAGCATTTT CASSPGTHQPQHF
NA TRBJ2-7 15 few TRBV7-3 TGTGCCAGCAGCTTCAGGGGAAATTGGGGGTACGAGCAGTACTTC CASSFRGNWGYEQYF
NA TRBJ2-6 17 NA TRBV11-2 TGTGCCAGCAGCTTTACGGGAGAGGGGACCGGGGCCAACGTCCTGACTTTC CASSFTGEGTGANVLTF
TRBD1 TRBJ2-7 12 NA TRBV6-5 TGTGCCAGCAGTAGAGGGACAGTCCGGCAGTACTTC CASSRGTVRQYF
TRBD1 TRBJ2-5 15 few TRBV7-2 TGTGCCAGCAGCCCCCGGGACAGGGGCCAAGAGACCCAGTACTTC CASSPRDRGQETQYF
NA TRBJ2-1 12 NA TRBV29-1 TGCAGCGTGGGGGACTCCCACAATGAGCAGTTCTTC CSVGDSHNEQFF
NA TRBJ2-2 12 many TRBV7-6 TGTGCCAGCAGCAGACCCTTGGGGGAGCTGTTTTTT CASSRPLGELFF
NA TRBJ1-2 15 many TRBV7-8 TGTGCCAGCAGCTTAGGAACAGGGTATAACTATGGCTACACCTTC CASSLGTGYNYGYTF
TRBD1 TRBJ1-6 15 many TRBV2 TGTGCCAGCAGTAAGAGGGACAGTAAGTCCTCACCCCTCCACTTT CASSKRDSKSSPLHF
NA TRBJ2-5 16 few TRBV20-1 TGCAGTGCTAGTACCCAAGGACTCCCTTCCGGGGAGACCCAGTACTTC CSASTQGLPSGETQYF
NA TRBJ1-1 13 NA TRBV19 TGTGCCAGCAGTTCCGAGGTGTGGACTGAAGCTTTCTTT CASSSEVWTEAFF
NA TRBJ1-6 17 once TRBV20-1 TGCAGTGCTAGACAGGACAGCCTCAGCTCCTATAATTCACCCCTCCACTTT CSARQDSLSSYNSPLHF
NA TRBJ1-3 14 NA TRBV10-3 TGTGCCAGCAGGCTACAGCTTTCTGGAAACACCATATATTTT CASRLQLSGNTIYF
NA TRBJ2-7 15 NA TRBV9 TGTGCCAGCAGTTCCCAAAGGGGGGGCCTCTACGAGCAGTACTTC CASSSQRGGLYEQYF
NA TRBJ1-3 14 NA TRBV7-2 TGTGCCAGCAGCAAGCCGGGATATGGAAACACCATATATTTT CASSKPGYGNTIYF
TRBD1 TRBJ1-2 14 many TRBV10-3 TGTGCCATCAGTGAACTGGACAGGGAAGATGGCTACACCTTC CAISELDREDGYTF